A single sample is the source of the 30 T cell receptor beta chains below, sequenced in a study of OX40 agonist ivuxolimab in advanced cancers. Repertoires were generated with immunoSEQ multiplex PCR, while TCRdb's copy carries only in-frame clones and drops some. The sample lists around 84,000 clones; around 90% were seen once. The sequencing used CD4+ or CD8+ T cells sorted from blood, collected in a trial of the OX40 agonist ivuxolimab. Source of these receptors: an adult with an advanced solid tumor such as melanoma, head and neck, liver or kidney cancer.

The rearrangement links TRBV4-2 to TRBJ2-1; D is possibly TRBD2 (6 bases). The CDR3 sequence is 17 residues long. V dropped 0 bases and J dropped 0 bases, with 12 bases sitting between them. The germline V gene has CDR1 LGHNA and CDR2 YNFKEQ. CDR3 region: CASSQDRGGISYNEQFF. CDR3 coding DNA: TGTGCCAGCAGCCAAGATCGCGGCGGGATCTCCTACAATGAGCAGTTCTTC.

The chain is built from TRBV27 and TRBJ2-3; the match to TRBD2 covers 9 bases. Germline assignment: CDR1 MNHEY and CDR2 SMNVEV (reference sequence). The CDR3 is made up of 16 amino acids. V trimming: 3 bases; J trimming: 0 bases; junction bases outside the gene matches: 4. The CDR3 DNA follows: TGTGCCAGCAGTTTTATAGCGGGGGAGAGCACAGATACGCAGTATTTT. Protein: CASSFIAGESTDTQYF.

The genes are TRBV6-5 and TRBJ1-1; the D gene is possibly TRBD1 (5 bases). The germline V gene has CDR1 MNHEY and CDR2 SVGAGI. The CDR3 runs 16 residues. Trimming removed 0 bases from V and 1 base from J, with 12 bases in between. CDR3 sequence: CASSYSPVQGNTEAFF. The CDR3 DNA reads TGTGCCAGCAGTTACTCTCCCGTTCAGGGGAACACTGAAGCTTTCTTT.

This clone was recorded only once. The rearrangement links TRBV13 to TRBJ1-1; D not resolved. CDR1 PRHDT and CDR2 FYEKMQ come from the germline V gene (reference sequence). Trimming pared 1 base from V and 7 bases from J, leaving 13 bases between. The CDR3 sequence is 14 residues long. CDR3 loop: CASSLVGDYDEAFF. CDR3 coding DNA: TGTGCCAGCAGCTTAGTGGGCGATTACGATGAAGCTTTCTTT.

The chain couples TRBV6-6 to TRBJ2-1, with D tentatively TRBD1 or TRBD2 (5 bases each). The CDR3 extends over 12 amino acids. CDR1 is MNHNY and CDR2 is SVGAGI in the germline V gene (reference sequence). V shed 6 bases and J shed 6 bases, with 9 bases lying between them. The CDR3 nucleotides read TGTGCCAGCAGGGCAGGGACCAATGAGCAGTTCTTC. As protein: CASRAGTNEQFF.

V and J are TRBV4-2 and TRBJ2-7; no clear D. Trimming removed 3 bases from V and 2 bases from J, with 5 bases in between. Germline lookup yields CDR1 LGHNA and CDR2 YNFKEQ. CDR3 length equals 12 residues. The CDR3 DNA follows: TGTGCCAGCAGCCAGGGGACCTACGAGCAGTACTTC. Encoded protein: CASSQGTYEQYF.

This chain links TRBV6-6 with TRBJ2-7; 10 nucleotides match TRBD2. With 8 bases clipped from V and 2 bases from J, the junction kept 6 bases outside the gene matches. The CDR3 consists of 14 residues. CDR1 MNHNY and CDR2 SVGAGI come from the germline V gene (reference sequence). As DNA, the CDR3 is TGTGCCAGCGGGGCTAGCGGGAGTACCTACGAGCAGTACTTC. It codes for CASGASGSTYEQYF.

The chain uses TRBV14 and TRBJ1-2; D ambiguous. Trimming removed 4 bases at V and 4 bases at J, with 19 bases between. The germline V gene has CDR1 SGHDN and CDR2 FVKESK. The length of the CDR3 is 16 residues. In nucleotides, the CDR3 is TGTGCCAGCAGCCCCTCATTGGACGGCTTGGGCTATGGCTACACCTTC. Protein product: CASSPSLDGLGYGYTF. Complete variable domain (other parts from reference TRBV14 and TRBJ1-2): EAGVTQFPSHSVIEKGQTVTLRCDPISGHDNLYWYRRVMGKEIKFLLHFVKESKQDESGMPNNRFLAERTGGTYSTLKVQPAELEDSGVYFCASSPSLDGLGYGYTFGSGTRLTVV.

V and J are TRBV7-6 and TRBJ2-7, with 9 bases aligning to TRBD2. Germline lookup yields CDR1 SGHVS and CDR2 FNYEAQ. The V segment lost 1 base and the J segment 0 bases; nucleotides outside the gene matches: 4. The CDR3 runs 16 residues. The CDR3 spells CASSLEAGGASYEQYF. The CDR3, as DNA: TGTGCCAGCAGCTTAGAGGCGGGGGGGGCCTCCTACGAGCAGTACTTC.

This clone was recorded only once. The chain couples TRBV27 to TRBJ1-2, with 7 nucleotides matching TRBD1. Germline V lookup: CDR1 MNHEY, CDR2 SMNVEV (reference sequence). CDR3 length: 14 amino acids. V shed 7 bases, J shed 4 bases, and the junction held 9 bases outside the gene matches. The CDR3 loop reads CASNSATGSYGYTF. The CDR3 nucleotides are TGTGCCAGCAACTCCGCGACAGGGAGCTATGGCTACACCTTC.

The chain couples TRBV6-1 to TRBJ1-1; TRBD1 is a possible D gene (6 bases). Germline V CDR1 and CDR2: MNHNS, SASEGT. The CDR3 runs 13 residues. V lost 7 bases, J lost 4 bases, and 13 bases lay in between. The CDR3 loop is CASTIGGFTEAFF. CDR3 nucleotide sequence: TGTGCCAGCACTATAGGGGGGTTCACTGAAGCTTTCTTT.

The chain employs TRBV7-9 and TRBJ2-7; no definite D call. The CDR3 length is 13 residues. Trimming removed 7 bases at V and 2 bases at J, with 12 bases between. Germline V gene sequence: CDR1 SEHNR, CDR2 FQNEAQ (reference sequence). The CDR3 sequence: CASTPLETYEQYF. The CDR3 DNA sequence: TGTGCCAGCACCCCGTTGGAGACCTACGAGCAGTACTTC.

This sequence joins TRBV29-1 and TRBJ2-7; tentatively, D is TRBD1 (6 bases). CDR1 SQVTM and CDR2 ANQGSEA come from the germline V gene. The CDR3 has 13 amino acids. Deletions cut 5 bases from V and 2 bases from J, with 13 bases between. CDR3 amino acids: CSVNEGGPYEQYF. For the CDR3, the DNA is TGCAGCGTTAATGAAGGGGGTCCCTACGAGCAGTACTTC.

V and J are TRBV9 and TRBJ2-5, with 7 positions matching TRBD1. The CDR3 is made up of 14 amino acids. The ends lost 2 bases at V and 4 bases at J; junction bases unmatched: 5. The germline gives CDR1 SGDLS, CDR2 YYNGEE. The CDR3 is CASSVTGVVETQYF. The CDR3 nucleotides read TGTGCCAGCAGCGTCACAGGGGTGGTAGAGACCCAGTACTTC. Supplemented by reference TRBV9 and TRBJ2-5, the full variable domain reads DSGVTQTPKHLITATGQRVTLRCSPRSGDLSVYWYQQSLDQGLQFLIQYYNGEERAKGNILERFSAQQFPDLHSELNLSSLELGDSALYFCASSVTGVVETQYFGPGTRLLVL.

V and J are TRBV29-1 and TRBJ2-5; perhaps TRBD1 as D (6 bases). The CDR3 contains 12 residues. Trimming pared 7 bases from V and 2 bases from J, leaving 11 bases between. Germline V lookup: CDR1 SQVTM, CDR2 ANQGSEA. CDR3 region: CSGDDRQETQYF. The CDR3 nucleotides read TGCAGCGGCGATGACAGGCAAGAGACCCAGTACTTC.

V usage is TRBV10-3 and J usage is TRBJ2-3; a weak D match, TRBD2 (6 bases). Per the germline V gene, CDR1 is ENHRY and CDR2 is SYGVKD. V gave up 4 bases and J gave up 0 bases, with 14 bases separating them. CDR3 length equals 16 residues. The CDR3 DNA reads TGTGCCATCAGTGGGGACTTAACGTCGAGCACAGATACGCAGTATTTT. This codes for CAISGDLTSSTDTQYF.

The chain couples TRBV9 to TRBJ1-2, with D perhaps TRBD1 (6 bases). V was cut by 0 bases and J by 2 bases, with 14 bases left in between. Germline CDR1 is SGDLS and CDR2 is YYNGEE. This CDR3 has 16 residues. The CDR3 coding sequence is TGTGCCAGCAGCGTAGGAGGGGAGGGACACAACTATGGCTACACCTTC. Its translation is CASSVGGEGHNYGYTF.

This rearrangement joins TRBV27 to TRBJ2-2; TRBD2 is a possible D gene (6 bases). The CDR3 is 16 amino acids. Germline values: CDR1 MNHEY, CDR2 SMNVEV (reference sequence). Between the trimmed V and J ends, which lost 4 bases and 5 bases, there was a span of 17 bases. The CDR3 DNA reads TGTGCCAGCAGTTACCTCGGCGGGGTGGGTACCGGGGAGCTGTTTTTT. Its translation is CASSYLGGVGTGELFF.

The chain uses TRBV6-6 and TRBJ2-7; D is possibly TRBD2 (5 bases). Germline V gene lookup returns CDR1 MNHNY and CDR2 SVGAGI (reference sequence). The CDR3 is made up of 14 amino acids. V was cut by 0 bases and J by 1 base, with 7 bases left in between. In DNA, the CDR3 is TGTGCCAGCAGTTACTCGGAGGAATCCTACGAGCAGTACTTC. It specifies CASSYSEESYEQYF.

The V and J genes are TRBV2 and TRBJ2-1; 9 bases fit TRBD2. V dropped 8 bases and J dropped 2; count of bases not matched to a gene: 10. From germline, CDR1 is SNHLY and CDR2 FYNNEI. The CDR3 sequence is 16 residues long. CDR3 DNA sequence: TGTGCCAGCCTGAACCCGGGACTAGCACCCTACAATGAGCAGTTCTTC. Translated: CASLNPGLAPYNEQFF.

The chain recombines TRBV4-3 with TRBJ1-2; D is uncertain. Trimming pared 3 bases from V and 5 bases from J, leaving 19 bases between. This CDR3 is 16 amino acids long. Germline CDR1 is LGHNA and CDR2 is YSLEER. In nucleotides, the CDR3 is TGCGCCAGCAGCCAGAGATCGGGCCCCTCCGGTTATGGCTACACCTTC. Residues: CASSQRSGPSGYGYTF.

The chain combines TRBV6-1 with TRBJ2-7; D possibly corresponds to TRBD1 (6 bases). CDR3 length: 15 residues. Trimming removed 3 bases from V and 2 bases from J, with 14 bases in between. Germline V gene sequence: CDR1 MNHNS, CDR2 SASEGT. The CDR3 nucleotides are TGTGCCAGCAGTGATGGGACACTAAATCCCTACGAGCAGTACTTC. Its translation: CASSDGTLNPYEQYF.

Concerning this clone itself: Other DNA sequences within the sample encode an identical CDR3. CDR3 residues: CASSLDREGYNEQFF. CDR3 coding DNA: TGTGCCAGCAGTCTTGACAGGGAGGGCTACAATGAGCAGTTCTTC. The rearrangement joins TRBV6-5 to TRBJ2-1; D tentatively reads TRBD1 or TRBD2 (7 bases each). This CDR3 region has 15 residues. The germline V and J ends were trimmed by 5 bases and 3 bases, with 14 bases remaining between them. From germline, CDR1 is MNHEY and CDR2 SVGAGI.

The chain links TRBV5-6 to TRBJ2-5; TRBD1 matches at 9 bases. This CDR3 has 15 residues. Germline V gene data show CDR1 as SGHDT and CDR2 as YYEEEE. V shed 3 bases and J 3 bases; nucleotides not matched to a gene: 6. The CDR3 sequence is CASSSSWTGEETQYF. The CDR3, as DNA: TGTGCCAGCAGCTCTAGTTGGACAGGGGAAGAGACCCAGTACTTC.

The rearrangement uses TRBV5-8 and TRBJ2-7, with 10 bases aligning to TRBD1. CDR1 and CDR2 (germline): SGHTS, YDEGEE. The ends lost 4 bases at V and 2 bases at J; junction bases unmatched: 9. The CDR3 contains 16 residues. The CDR3 DNA follows: TGTGCCAGCAGCGGACGCCGACAGGGGGCCCCCTACGAGCAGTACTTC. Translating gives CASSGRRQGAPYEQYF.

This chain joins TRBV4-2 and TRBJ2-1; TRBD2 is a possible D gene (6 bases). V gave up 6 bases and J gave up 5 bases, with 14 bases separating them. Per the germline V gene, CDR1 is LGHNA and CDR2 is YNFKEQ. The CDR3 has 14 residues. CDR3 in DNA: TGTGCCAGCAGAGACCCGGGACTTAACAATGAGCAGTTCTTC. It codes for CASRDPGLNNEQFF.

This clone came up once. The chain uses TRBV19 and TRBJ2-7; D remains ambiguous. V was cut by 5 bases and J by 3 bases, with 11 bases left in between. Per germline, CDR1 LNHDA and CDR2 SQIVND (reference sequence). This CDR3 region has 13 residues. This CDR3 is CASSSGPRYEQYF. The CDR3 region has the DNA TGTGCCAGTAGTTCTGGTCCCCGCTACGAGCAGTACTTC. Full variable domain (rest looked up from reference TRBV19 and TRBJ2-7): DGGITQSPKYLFRKEGQNVTLSCEQNLNHDAMYWYRQDPGQGLRLIYYSQIVNDFQKGDIAEGYSVSREKKESFPLTVTSAQKNPTAFYLCASSSGPRYEQYFGPGTRLTVT.

The J gene is TRBJ2-3, the V gene TRBV5-1; 9 positions match TRBD2. The CDR3 contains 15 residues. The V segment lost 0 bases and the J segment 2 bases; nucleotides outside the gene matches: 1. The germline V gene has CDR1 SGHRS and CDR2 YFSETQ. CDR3 DNA sequence: TGCGCCAGCAGCTTGGGCGGGGGGGACACAGATACGCAGTATTTT. Translating it yields CASSLGGGDTDTQYF.

The rearrangement joins TRBV2 to TRBJ1-5, with unresolved D. V gave up 9 bases and J gave up 2 bases, with 14 bases separating them. The CDR3 extends over 14 amino acids. CDR1 and CDR2 from the germline V gene are SNHLY and FYNNEI. Here the CDR3 DNA reads TGTGCCAGTTCCTCCGTTTGGGGCAATCAGCCCCAGCATTTT. This codes for CASSSVWGNQPQHF.

The chain links TRBV4-1 to TRBJ1-1; D unresolved. The V end lost 1 base, the J end lost 3 bases, and 6 bases lay between the germline ends. Germline lookup yields CDR1 MGHRA and CDR2 YSYEKL. The CDR3 loop spans 13 amino acids. The CDR3 DNA reads TGCGCCAGCAGCCAAGGGACGGACACTGAAGCTTTCTTT. Its translation is CASSQGTDTEAFF.